Here is one TCR beta chain with its context. The sample is drawn from a study of blood T cell repertoires in COVID-19. Study details: From T cells, B-cell-depleted T cells, or PBMCs came the material, which was cDNA or gDNA.

Study processing details: Cell counts per sample came from amplifying reference gene primers. Profiling relied on immunoSEQ multiplex PCR, and the TCRdb table lists in-frame clones only, not all of them. That table is the source of V, J and clone size, and D and trimming were worked out from the DNA. The data hold some 310,000 clones, with around nine tenths observed a single time. V shed 3 bases, J shed 2 bases, and the junction held 6 bases outside the gene matches. Germline V gives CDR1 SGHNT, CDR2 YYREEE (reference sequence). The CDR3 has 15 amino acids. What was sequenced was peripheral blood. This chain joins TRBV5-4 and TRBJ2-3; 7 bases map to TRBD1. This clonotype was obtained from a man aged 50 to 59 with active or convalescent COVID-19. CDR3 sequence (DNA): TGTGCCAGCAGCTCGTCGGGACAGAACACAGATACGCAGTATTTT. This translates into CASSSSGQNTDTQYF.